This T cell receptor beta chain was captured by sequencing in a study of beta chain features in type 1 diabetes (dated by TCRdb to the late 2010s). Background on the whole study: Patients and healthy donors did not differ in mean age, gender distribution, total cell number or subset yield. A total of approximately 99,000,000 sorted cells were examined across all samples, and RNA yield correlated strongly with the number of cells per subset. The study compared TCRB repertoires of sorted circulating CD4+ T cell subsets between recently diagnosed type 1 diabetes patients and matched healthy donors. Regulatory and stem cell-like memory subsets were obtained from only 8 patients and about eight healthy donors, while naive and central memory subsets were obtained from all 30 or so donors. Here is what the overall study found, with its caveats: Because cDNA was sequenced instead of genomic DNA, highly expressing activated cells could be over-represented, though the groups showed no difference in activation or CD3 levels. Shorter templates might be favored by PCR, yet because patient and control samples were amplified and corrected together, any such skew would affect both groups equally. Patients with type 1 diabetes made fewer insertions and deleted more nucleotides at VDJ recombination sites, implying thymic rearrangement abnormalities. Because small numbers of individuals were included in the HLA sub-analyses, any influence of HLA type on TCRB rearrangement was left unresolved. In all four CD4+ subsets, TCRB CDR3 length was moderately but significantly shorter in type 1 diabetes patients. Naive, central memory and regulatory TCRB repertoires appeared to be more similar among patients than among healthy donors.

Each donor gave one peripheral blood draw, about 100 mL on average, collected into heparinised tubes. A BD FACSAria II and a panel including CD45RO, CCR7, CD25, CD127, CD95 and CD27 were used to sort naive, central memory, regulatory and stem cell-like memory CD4+ T cells. A purity above 98% was achieved for all sorted populations. PBMCs were isolated immediately by Lymphoprep density gradient centrifugation and stained directly without culture. Samples were stained and sorted in pairs, with one healthy donor and one patient per experiment, so that batch effects were minimized. CDR1 is given as SQVTM and CDR2 as ANQGSEA, both from the germline V gene. The CDR3 goes from the cysteine to the phenylalanine over 13 residues. The entry retains the CDR3 DNA only, 39 bases that are in frame from base 1. Compared with germline, V lacks 4 bases and J lacks 6 bases; bases without a gene match: 1. In the case of this clone: Its antigen remains undetermined. Qualities for individual bases were not recorded, and no much larger clone is one base off.

All of the isolated RNA was reverse transcribed with the High Capacity cDNA Reverse Transcription Kit, so expressed TCRB transcripts were sequenced. Deep immunoSEQ sequencing was performed on naive, central memory and regulatory T cell samples, with an average of roughly 3.6 million total reads per sample. After sorted cells were lysed in RLT buffer, RNA was extracted with DNase-treated RNeasy Micro or Mini kits, with the choice depending on cell number. To prevent cross-contamination, each cell subset was processed individually, whereas patient and healthy donor samples were processed jointly. The immunoSEQ multiplex PCR was used to amplify TCRB sequences from cDNA, yielding 87-bp fragments that span the CDR3 region. Sequencing of the amplicons was done on the Illumina HiSeq platform. Regarding the original processing steps: PCR bias was corrected computationally using synthetic template baselines, and reads within Hamming distance 2 were collapsed, with unmergeable singletons discarded. By aligning reads against IMGT, V, D and J genes, CDR3 length, and insertions or deletions at six rearrangement sites were assigned. Within each subset, clonotype counts were normalized to the number of sorted cells before true diversity and Gini coefficients were calculated with the tcR R package. The overlap coefficient, calculated on TCRB nucleotide sequences, was used to measure repertoire sharing. As a proxy for the pre-selection repertoire, out-of-frame TCRB sequences from naive cells were analyzed. TCRdb re-hosts the immuneACCESS table, in-frame sequences only. Its copies lack some clones; in the studies checked, an unresolved V gene accounts for under half of them, and the cause for the rest is not known. That table gives V, J and clone size, and the DNA gave D and trimming. The sample table records a few hundred thousand clones; about 14% of these occur just once. Clones ranked in the top ten supply about 0.02% of the sample.

The chain was built from TRBV29-1 and TRBJ1-4, with 11 bases matching TRBD1. The sample comprised naive CD4+ T cells from blood. The cell subset or site label for this specimen denotes: true naive CD4+ T cells. The receptor was isolated from a man aged 30 to 45 with type 1 diabetes. CDR3 reads: CSVGTGGYEKLFF. Here is the DNA: TGCAGCGTTGGGACAGGGGGCTATGAAAAACTGTTTTTT.